Presented here are 5 T cell receptor beta chains from one specimen sequenced in a study of OX40 agonist ivuxolimab in advanced cancers. Sequencing was performed with immunoSEQ multiplex PCR; in TCRdb, only in-frame clones are kept and a portion is missing. Found here are about 77,000 clones, over 75% of them singletons; the top ten hold roughly 0.62%. The sample in question was CD4+ or CD8+ T cells sorted from blood, obtained in a trial of the OX40 agonist ivuxolimab. These receptors all stem from an adult with an advanced solid tumor such as melanoma, head and neck, liver or kidney cancer.

This chain joins TRBV6-5 and TRBJ1-5; TRBD1 agrees at 9 bases. Trimming removed 7 bases from V and 7 bases from J; junction bases left unmatched: 8. There are 14 residues in the CDR3. Germline-derived CDR1 and CDR2 are MNHEY and SVGAGI. CDR3 nucleotides: TGTGCCAGCACCAAGGACAGGGGCGGGCAGCCCCAGCATTTT. Encoded protein: CASTKDRGGQPQHF.

The chain couples TRBV18 to TRBJ1-4; D is unresolved. The V gene lost 4 bases and the J gene lost 4 bases, with 7 bases spanning the gap. The CDR3 consists of 13 residues. CDR1 and CDR2 from the germline V gene are KGHSH and LQKENI. CDR3 sequence (DNA): TGTGCCAGCTCACTACGGGGTAATGAAAAACTGTTTTTT. This encodes CASSLRGNEKLFF. The whole variable domain, filled in from reference TRBV18 and TRBJ1-4, reads NAGVMQNPRHLVRRRGQEARLRCSPMKGHSHVYWYRQLPEEGLKFMVYLQKENIIDESGMPKERFSAEFPKEGPSILRIQQVVRGDSAAYFCASSLRGNEKLFFGSGTQLSVL.

J is TRBJ2-6 and V is TRBV5-4, with D perhaps matching TRBD1 (6 bases). V gave up 1 base and J gave up 0 bases, with 14 bases separating them. The CDR3 has 18 residues. Germline CDR1 and CDR2: SGHNT and YYREEE (reference sequence). CDR3 sequence reads: CASSLSTGTGSGANVLTF. Here the CDR3 DNA reads TGTGCCAGCAGCTTGTCGACAGGCACGGGCTCTGGGGCCAACGTCCTGACTTTC.

The rearrangement joins TRBV5-4 to TRBJ1-5; D call uncertain. V was trimmed by 0 bases and J by 3 bases, leaving 7 bases between them. The CDR3 sequence is 14 residues long. Germline-derived CDR1 and CDR2 are SGHNT and YYREEE (reference sequence). The chain's CDR3 is CASSLDSDNQPQHF. CDR3 nucleotides: TGTGCCAGCAGCTTGGACAGCGACAATCAGCCCCAGCATTTT.

The rearrangement uses TRBV19 and TRBJ2-2, with D perhaps matching TRBD2 (7 bases). V dropped 1 base and J dropped 2 bases, with 11 bases sitting between them. The CDR3 length is 16 residues. The germline V gene encodes CDR1 LNHDA and CDR2 SQIVND (reference sequence). The CDR3 protein is CASSIVRGGNTGELFF. The CDR3 DNA reads as TGTGCCAGTAGTATAGTACGCGGGGGCAACACCGGGGAGCTGTTTTTT. Complete variable domain (other parts from reference TRBV19 and TRBJ2-2): DGGITQSPKYLFRKEGQNVTLSCEQNLNHDAMYWYRQDPGQGLRLIYYSQIVNDFQKGDIAEGYSVSREKKESFPLTVTSAQKNPTAFYLCASSIVRGGNTGELFFGEGSRLTVL.